This TCR beta chain was recorded in a study of shared clonotypes between healthy human individuals. Regarding the study as a whole: Generation of non-shared clonotypes was less probable than generation of clonotypes shared by all four donors.

Here immunoSEQ multiplex PCR was the method, and the copy in TCRdb shows in-frame clones only, minus some. The sample has about a million clones, approximately 77% seen once. CDR3 length equals 17 residues. The V and J ends lost 0 bases and 7 bases, in that order; junction bases with no gene match: 8. From germline, CDR1 is MNHEY and CDR2 SMNVEV (reference sequence). About this clone: No antigen is known for it.

All donors were healthy HIV-negative adults lacking recent acute infections or vaccinations. The sequencing sample was made of memory CD4+ T cells from PBMCs. The subset here: CD45RA-negative fraction. The TCR was taken from a young man in good health. Some clones in this sample may be carry-over from other donors' samples. The genes are TRBV27 and TRBJ2-7; 14 bases map to TRBD2. The chain's CDR3 is CASSLSLRLAGGHEQYF. The CDR3 bases are TGTGCCAGCAGTTTATCTCTCCGACTAGCGGGAGGGCATGAGCAGTACTTC.